What follows describes a single T cell receptor (beta chain). The antigen is undetermined. The data belong to a study of T cell repertoires and HLA-DP antigens. Overall study findings and caveats: Total CD4+ responders were stimulated by HeLa antigen-presenting cells.

The PCR primers covered 54 TRBV and 13 TRBJ segments. The protocol was immunoSEQ multiplex PCR, while the TCRdb copy is restricted to in-frame clones and leaves out a portion. This sample carries around 110,000 clones, almost 95% of them seen once, and the ten largest clones take around 0.25%. The trim removed 3 bases at V and 5 bases at J, leaving 13 bases unmatched. There are 17 residues in the CDR3. Per germline, CDR1 GTSNPN and CDR2 SVGIG (reference sequence). The receptor was isolated from a woman under 30 in good health and CMV-seronegative. V is TRBV30 and J is TRBJ2-1; 10 nucleotides line up with TRBD2. The sequencing input was CD4+ T cells from PBMCs. The CDR3 loop is CAWSVASGSLAHNEQFF. Here the CDR3 DNA reads TGTGCCTGGAGCGTCGCTAGCGGGAGCCTCGCCCACAATGAGCAGTTCTTC.